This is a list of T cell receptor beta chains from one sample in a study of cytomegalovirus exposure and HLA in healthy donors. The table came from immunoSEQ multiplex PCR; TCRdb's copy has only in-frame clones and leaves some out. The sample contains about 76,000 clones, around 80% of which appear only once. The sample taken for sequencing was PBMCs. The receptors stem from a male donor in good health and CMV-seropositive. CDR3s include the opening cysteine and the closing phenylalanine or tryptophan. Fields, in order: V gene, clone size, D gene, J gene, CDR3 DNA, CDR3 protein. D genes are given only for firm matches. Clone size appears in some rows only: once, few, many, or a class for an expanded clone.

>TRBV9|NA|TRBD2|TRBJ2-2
TGTGCCAGCAGCAGGGAGGGATCGAACACCGGGGAGCTGTTTTTT
CASSREGSNTGELFF
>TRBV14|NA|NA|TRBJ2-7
TGTGCCAGCAGCCGCGGCTTCGTCGCTATACCCTACGAGCAGTACTTC
CASSRGFVAIPYEQYF
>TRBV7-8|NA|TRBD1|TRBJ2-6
TGTGCCAGCAGCCGTGGAGGCGCAGGGGGCAAGGGGGCCAACGTCCTGACTTTC
CASSRGGAGGKGANVLTF
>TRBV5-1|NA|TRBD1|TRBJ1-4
TGCGCCAGCAGCCCCGGGGGACAGGGGCTTAATGAAAAACTGTTTTTT
CASSPGGQGLNEKLFF
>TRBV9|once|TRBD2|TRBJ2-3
TGTGCCAGCAGCGCCGAACTAGCGGGAGTAACAGATACGCAGTATTTT
CASSAELAGVTDTQYF
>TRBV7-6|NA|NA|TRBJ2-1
TGTGCCAGCAGCTTAGCGGGTCGAGGACAGAGCTACAATGAGCAGTTCTTC
CASSLAGRGQSYNEQFF
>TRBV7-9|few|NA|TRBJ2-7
TGTTCCAGCAGCTCCTCGACAGGGGAGGGCTACGAGCAGTACTTC
CSSSSSTGEGYEQYF
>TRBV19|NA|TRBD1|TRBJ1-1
TGTGCCAGTTCTCCGGGACAGGGTATGAACACTGAAGCTTTCTTT
CASSPGQGMNTEAFF
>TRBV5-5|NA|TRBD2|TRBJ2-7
TGTGCCAGCAGCCGAGTAGCGGGAGCCCTGTACGAGCAGTACTTC
CASSRVAGALYEQYF
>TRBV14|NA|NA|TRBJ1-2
TGTGCCAGCAGCCAAAGCTTTAACTATGGCTACACCTTC
CASSQSFNYGYTF
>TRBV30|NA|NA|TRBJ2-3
TGTGCCTTGGGGGGAGGAACGCAGTATTTT
CALGGGTQYF
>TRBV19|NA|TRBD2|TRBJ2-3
TGTGCCAGTAGTCGCCGGGAGGGCATTTCAGATACGCAGTATTTT
CASSRREGISDTQYF
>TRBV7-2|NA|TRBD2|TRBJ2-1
TGTGCCAGCAGCTTAGATAGCGGGAGGGCCACCAATGAGCAGTTCTTC
CASSLDSGRATNEQFF
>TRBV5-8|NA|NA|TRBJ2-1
TGTGCCAGCAGCTTGGCCGGCGGCCGGCTGTTCTTC
CASSLAGGRLFF
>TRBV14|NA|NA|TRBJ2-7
TGTGCCAGCAGCCAAGAAACTAGTAGATACGAGCAGTACTTC
CASSQETSRYEQYF
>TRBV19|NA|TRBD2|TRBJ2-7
TGTGCCAGTAGTATAGTTCCGGGGGGGATAAACGAGCAGTACTTC
CASSIVPGGINEQYF
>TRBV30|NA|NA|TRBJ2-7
TGTGCCTGGTCCGGGGTATCCGACGAGCAGTACTTC
CAWSGVSDEQYF
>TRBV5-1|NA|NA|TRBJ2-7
TGCGCCAGCAGCTTGAGAAAAGGAGCCTACGAGCAGTACTTC
CASSLRKGAYEQYF
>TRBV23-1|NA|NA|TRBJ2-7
TGCGCCAGCAGTCGTATGCAGGGCCCCAACGAGCAGTACTTC
CASSRMQGPNEQYF
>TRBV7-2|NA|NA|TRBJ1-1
TGTGCCAGCAGCCCTAGCTTACGGCCGAACACTGAAGCTTTCTTT
CASSPSLRPNTEAFF
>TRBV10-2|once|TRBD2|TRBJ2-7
TGCGCCAGCAAAGCACTAGCGGGAGCTTTCGAGCAGTACTTC
CASKALAGAFEQYF
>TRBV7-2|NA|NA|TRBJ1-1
TGTGCCAGCAGTCCCTCTGGGGGGGCAGACACTGAAGCTTTCTTT
CASSPSGGADTEAFF
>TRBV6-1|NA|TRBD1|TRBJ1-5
TGTGCCAGCAGTTCCGGGACAGGGGGACAGCCCCAGCATTTT
CASSSGTGGQPQHF
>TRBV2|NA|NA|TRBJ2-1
TGTGCCAGCGGAGGCAATGAGCAGTTCTTC
CASGGNEQFF
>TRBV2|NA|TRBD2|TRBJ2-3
TGTGCCAGCAGTGCAGGACTAGCGGGAGGAGAGGATACGCAGTATTTT
CASSAGLAGGEDTQYF
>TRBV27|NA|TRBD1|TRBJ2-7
TGTGCCAGCAGCTCCCATAAGGGGGCGAGGTACGAGCAGTACTTC
CASSSHKGARYEQYF
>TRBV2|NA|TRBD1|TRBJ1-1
TGTGCCAGCAGTGAACAGGGGGGCGACACTGAAGCTTTCTTT
CASSEQGGDTEAFF
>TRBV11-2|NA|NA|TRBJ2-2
TGTGCCAGCAGCTTAGATTCCCTAGTTACCGGGGAGCTGTTTTTT
CASSLDSLVTGELFF
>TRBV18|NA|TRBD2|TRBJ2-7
TGTGCCACCTCCGGGACTAGCGGGGGTTACGAGCAGTACTTC
CATSGTSGGYEQYF
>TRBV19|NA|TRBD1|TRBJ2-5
TGTGCCAGTAGACGACAGGGGGCAGGAGAGACCCAGTACTTC
CASRRQGAGETQYF
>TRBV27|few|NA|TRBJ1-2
TGTGCCAGCAGTACTCGGTTGGGGCATCAGTATGGCTACACCTTC
CASSTRLGHQYGYTF
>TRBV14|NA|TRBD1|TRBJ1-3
TGTGCCAGCAGCACCCACAGGGGGCTAAAAGGAAACACCATATATTTT
CASSTHRGLKGNTIYF
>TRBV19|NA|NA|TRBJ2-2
TGTGCCAGTAGAAATCGACAGCCGAACACCGGGGAGCTGTTTTTT
CASRNRQPNTGELFF
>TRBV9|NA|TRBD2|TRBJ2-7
TGTGCCAGCAGCGCCCACATGGCGGGGGGTATCGAGCAGTACTTC
CASSAHMAGGIEQYF
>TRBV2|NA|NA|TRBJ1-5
TGTGCCAGCAGTTTTCCCTCCGACAGGCTTAGGGGCCAGCCCCAGCATTTT
CASSFPSDRLRGQPQHF
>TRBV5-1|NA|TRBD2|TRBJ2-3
TGCGCCAGCAGCTTGGAACGGGGCGGGGGGGGAGATACGCAGTATTTT
CASSLERGGGGDTQYF
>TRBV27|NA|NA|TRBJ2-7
TGTGCCAGCAGTTTACAGGGGGGCCAAACCTACGAGCAGTACTTC
CASSLQGGQTYEQYF
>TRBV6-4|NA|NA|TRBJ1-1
TGTGCCAGCAGGAGCAGGGCCGAGAACACTGAAGCTTTCTTT
CASRSRAENTEAFF
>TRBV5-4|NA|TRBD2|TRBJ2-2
TGTGCCAGCAGCAAGCTCACTAGCGGGAGGGAGGCCGGGGAGCTGTTTTTT
CASSKLTSGREAGELFF
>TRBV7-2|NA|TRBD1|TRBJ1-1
TGTGCCAGCAGCTTCGACCTCCGGACAGGGGCCTACACTGAAGCTTTCTTT
CASSFDLRTGAYTEAFF
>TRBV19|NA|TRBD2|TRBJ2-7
TGTGCCAGTAGTCATCGGACTAGCGGGACGAGGTACGAGCAGTACTTC
CASSHRTSGTRYEQYF
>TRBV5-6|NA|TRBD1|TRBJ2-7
TGTGCCAGCAGACGGACAGGGGGCTACGAGCAGTACTTC
CASRRTGGYEQYF
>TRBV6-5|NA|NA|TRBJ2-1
TGTGCCAGCAGACTACAAGGTCCGAGGAATGAGCAGTTCTTC
CASRLQGPRNEQFF
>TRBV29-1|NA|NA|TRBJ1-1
TGCAGCGTCGACCGGCCAGGAGGCACTGAAGCTTTCTTT
CSVDRPGGTEAFF